This entry describes one T cell receptor beta chain. Its antigen is not known. Other nucleotide sequences in the sample specify the same CDR3. The treatment is: 15 Gy SBRT to primary tumor, nephrectomy 4 weeks later. Nephrectomy followed 15 Gy stereotactic body radiation by 4 weeks. Using immunoSEQ multiplex PCR, the repertoire was profiled, and TCRdb retains in-frame clones only, with some absent. This sample yields more than 4,500 clones, of which 50% to 60% are seen a single time; 45% to 55% belongs to the top ten. This sample was included in a study of radiation and T cells in renal cell carcinoma. Study results and limitations: No pretreatment tumor biopsies were available for baseline clonotypes. Top 100 clonotypes averaged approximately 50% in irradiated versus about 40% in nephrectomy-only tumors. Top tumor clonotypes rose in blood 2 weeks post-radiation, then contracted.

Specimen: tumor tissue, collected from a patient whose treatment included radiotherapy and nephrectomy. This sequence originates from a man in his 60s with renal cell carcinoma.

As DNA, the CDR3 is TGTGCCAGCAGCTTGGAAGCAGAGTACGAGCAGTACTTC. It yields the protein CASSLEAEYEQYF. The genes are TRBV7-8 and TRBJ2-7; D is ambiguous. The CDR3 contains 13 residues. Trimming took off 3 bases at V and 4 bases at J, with 10 bases between the two ends. CDR1 and CDR2 (germline): SGHVS, FQNEAQ.